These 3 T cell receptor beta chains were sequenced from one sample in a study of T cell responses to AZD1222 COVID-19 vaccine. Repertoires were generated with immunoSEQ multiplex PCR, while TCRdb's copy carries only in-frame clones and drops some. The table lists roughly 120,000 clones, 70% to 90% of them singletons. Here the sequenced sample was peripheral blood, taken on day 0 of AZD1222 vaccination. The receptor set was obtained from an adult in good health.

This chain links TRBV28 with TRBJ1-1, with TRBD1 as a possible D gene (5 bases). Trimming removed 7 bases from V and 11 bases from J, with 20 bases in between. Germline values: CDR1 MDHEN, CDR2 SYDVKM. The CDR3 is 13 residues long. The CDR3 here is CASKHPGDWEAFF. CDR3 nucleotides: TGTGCCAGCAAACATCCCGGGGACTGGGAGGCTTTCTTT.

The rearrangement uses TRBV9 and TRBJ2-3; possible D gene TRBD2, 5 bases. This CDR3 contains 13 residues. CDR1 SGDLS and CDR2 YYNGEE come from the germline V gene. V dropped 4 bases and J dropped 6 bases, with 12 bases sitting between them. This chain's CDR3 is CASSPESGDTQYF. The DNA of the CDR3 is TGTGCCAGCAGCCCCGAGTCGGGGGATACGCAGTATTTT.

The CDR3 region has the DNA TGTGCCAGCAGTTTATGGGACGAGCAGTACTTC. Its translation: CASSLWDEQYF. The chain uses TRBV12-3 or TRBV12-4 and TRBJ2-7; D call uncertain. The V and J ends lost 2 bases and 5 bases respectively, with 4 bases between them. The CDR3 contains 11 residues.